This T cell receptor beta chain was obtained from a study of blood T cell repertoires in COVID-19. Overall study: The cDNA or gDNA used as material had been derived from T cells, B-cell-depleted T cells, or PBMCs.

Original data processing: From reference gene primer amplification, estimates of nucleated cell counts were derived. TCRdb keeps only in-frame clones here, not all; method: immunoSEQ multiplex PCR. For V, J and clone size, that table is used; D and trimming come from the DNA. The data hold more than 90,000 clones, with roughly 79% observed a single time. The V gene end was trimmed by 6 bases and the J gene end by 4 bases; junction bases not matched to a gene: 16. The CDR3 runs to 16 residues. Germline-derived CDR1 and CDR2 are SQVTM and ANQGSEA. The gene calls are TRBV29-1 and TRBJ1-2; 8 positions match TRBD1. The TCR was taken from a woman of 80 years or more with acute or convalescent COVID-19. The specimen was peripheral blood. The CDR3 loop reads CSVAYRGVSSFYGYTF. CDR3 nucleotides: TGCAGCGTGGCTTACAGGGGGGTCTCGTCCTTCTATGGCTACACCTTC.